This T cell receptor beta chain was recovered during a study of blood T cells in healthy people across ages. Per-sample yields of isolated PBMCs were at least 6 million. The authors ran a second PCR of about 6 to 11 cycles using a sample-barcoded 5' primer and a J-beta primer mix. Each CDR3 protein is one row after TCRdb ran MiXCR on the 5' RACE reads. The sample yields 660,000 or so distinct CDR3 sequences, approximately 50% seen once. Trimming took off 6 bases at V and 2 bases at J, with 19 bases between the two ends. The CDR3 runs to 16 residues. The germline CDR1 and CDR2 sequences are MDHEN and SYDVKM.

The receptor was derived from a man between 60 and 75 years old in good health. The gene calls are TRBV28 and TRBJ2-5; perhaps TRBD1 as D (8 bases). Sequences were obtained from blood. The CDR3 DNA reads as TGTGCCAGCAGCCCAGGACAGGGAGGGTTTCAAGAGACCCAGTACTTC. Translating it yields CASSPGQGGFQETQYF.